Below are 27 T cell receptor beta chains sequenced from a single sample in a study of cytomegalovirus exposure and HLA in healthy donors. Primers included in the PCR were 60 Vbeta and 13 Jbeta primers. The method was immunoSEQ multiplex PCR; TCRdb's version includes in-frame clones alone and lacks a portion of them. The table includes approximately 150,000 clones, more than 60% detected once. The sample was PBMCs. These receptors were taken from a man between 18 and 35 years old in good health and CMV-seropositive.

This clone has only one observation. The chain has TRBV6-1 and TRBJ2-5; the D gene is possibly TRBD2 (5 bases). The germline gives CDR1 MNHNS, CDR2 SASEGT. V was shortened by 8 bases and J by 4 bases, with 20 bases between the two germline ends. The CDR3 consists of 15 residues. The CDR3 DNA follows: TGTGCCAGCGAGAGGGTTTTAGGAGGCGGAGAGACCCAGTACTTC. As protein: CASERVLGGGETQYF.

This clone has a handful of counts. The V call is TRBV10-3, the J call TRBJ2-5; 12 bases map to TRBD1. V lost 1 base to trimming and J lost 4 bases; unmatched junction nucleotides: 4. In germline, CDR1 is ENHRY, CDR2 SYGVKD. This CDR3 contains 16 residues. In DNA, the CDR3 is TGTGCCATCAGTGAGTTGGGACAGGGGGCCTTAGAGACCCAGTACTTC. Translation: CAISELGQGALETQYF.

The V call is TRBV4-1, the J call TRBJ2-1; 11 bases match TRBD2. There are 14 residues in the CDR3. The germline CDR1 and CDR2 sequences are MGHRA and YSYEKL. Trimming took 6 bases from V and 3 from J; bases not matched to a gene: 1. CDR3: CASRLAGDYNEQFF. Written as DNA, the CDR3 is TGCGCCAGCAGACTAGCGGGAGACTACAATGAGCAGTTCTTC.

V gene TRBV6-9 combines with J gene TRBJ2-2, with 14 bases fitting TRBD2. Germline lookup yields CDR1 MNHGY and CDR2 SVAAGI. Trimming removed 4 bases from V and 5 bases from J; junction bases left unmatched: 12. This CDR3 region has 19 residues. The CDR3 protein is CASSSRGTSGRLRTGELFF. CDR3 coding DNA: TGTGCCAGCAGTTCACGGGGGACTAGCGGGAGATTGCGTACCGGGGAGCTGTTTTTT.

This clone appeared a single time. This chain connects TRBV10-3 to TRBJ2-1, with 12 positions matching TRBD2. The CDR3 is 15 residues long. CDR1 and CDR2 from the germline V gene are ENHRY and SYGVKD. V shed 2 bases, J shed 5 bases, and the junction held 1 base outside the gene matches. For the CDR3, the DNA is TGTGCCATCAGTGAGAGGACTAGCGGGAACAATGAGCAGTTCTTC. Residues: CAISERTSGNNEQFF.

The table lists this clone with a few counts. The chain couples TRBV7-6 to TRBJ2-3, with TRBD2 matching over 9 bases. V shed 3 bases and J 6 bases; nucleotides not matched to a gene: 10. The germline gives CDR1 SGHVS, CDR2 FNYEAQ. This CDR3 spans 16 amino acids. The CDR3 region is CASSLRLGLAFDTQYF. The DNA for the CDR3 is TGTGCCAGCAGCTTGAGGCTGGGACTAGCATTTGATACGCAGTATTTT.

The V gene is TRBV30, the J gene TRBJ2-2, with D possibly TRBD1 on 5 matching bases. Germline V CDR1 and CDR2: GTSNPN, SVGIG (reference sequence). This CDR3 comprises 16 residues. Trimming took 0 bases from V and 2 from J, leaving 13 bases between them. DNA for the CDR3: TGTGCCTGGAGTGTACAAATAGGGGTAAACACCGGGGAGCTGTTTTTT. It is translated as CAWSVQIGVNTGELFF.

The rearrangement joins TRBV18 to TRBJ2-1; 9 positions agree with TRBD2. Germline trimming cut 3 bases from V and 8 bases from J; bases unmatched to any gene: 8. From germline, CDR1 is KGHSH and CDR2 LQKENI. The CDR3 is 15 residues long. DNA of the CDR3: TGTGCCAGCTCACCTTTTAGCGGGAGTTTCGATGAGCAGTTCTTC. Translating gives CASSPFSGSFDEQFF. Using reference TRBV18 and TRBJ2-1 for the parts outside the CDR3, the full variable domain is NAGVMQNPRHLVRRRGQEARLRCSPMKGHSHVYWYRQLPEEGLKFMVYLQKENIIDESGMPKERFSAEFPKEGPSILRIQQVVRGDSAAYFCASSPFSGSFDEQFFGPGTRLTVL.

This chain joins TRBV12-5 and TRBJ2-7, with D possibly matching TRBD1 (6 bases). From germline, CDR1 is LGHNT and CDR2 FRNRAP. The CDR3 loop spans 12 amino acids. V was trimmed by 4 bases and J by 6 bases, leaving 10 bases between them. CDR3 sequence: CASGSGAGEQYF. Here the CDR3 DNA reads TGTGCTAGTGGTTCAGGGGCCGGCGAGCAGTACTTC. Supplemented by reference TRBV12-5 and TRBJ2-7, the full variable domain reads DARVTQTPRHKVTEMGQEVTMRCQPILGHNTVFWYRQTMMQGLELLAYFRNRAPLDDSGMPKDRFSAEMPDATLATLKIQPSEPRDSAVYFCASGSGAGEQYFGPGTRLTVT.

The rearrangement joins TRBV2 to TRBJ2-5, with D possibly being TRBD1 (5 bases). The CDR3 sequence is 14 residues long. V gave up 2 bases and J gave up 2 bases, with 9 bases separating them. CDR1 SNHLY and CDR2 FYNNEI come from the germline V gene. CDR3 sequence: CASSELSGQETQYF. As DNA, the CDR3 is TGTGCCAGCAGTGAATTGTCAGGGCAAGAGACCCAGTACTTC.

This chain joins TRBV2 and TRBJ2-1, with D possibly TRBD1 on 6 matching bases. Trimming left V 6 bases short and J 9 bases short, with 18 bases between. The CDR3 length is 14 residues. Germline lookup yields CDR1 SNHLY and CDR2 FYNNEI. The DNA of the CDR3 is TGTGCCAGCAGCGACCGGACAGTCACGGGTGAGCAGTTCTTC. It codes for CASSDRTVTGEQFF.

V gene TRBV9 combines with J gene TRBJ1-4; a possible D gene is TRBD1 (5 bases). In germline, CDR1 is SGDLS, CDR2 YYNGEE. This CDR3 has 14 residues. V was pared by 0 bases and J by 3 bases, with 6 bases between. Here the CDR3 reads CASSVGQSNEKLFF. DNA of the CDR3: TGTGCCAGCAGCGTAGGACAGTCTAATGAAAAACTGTTTTTT.

This sequence joins TRBV7-2 and TRBJ2-5, with D hard to call. Deletions cut 2 bases from V and 1 base from J, with 8 bases between. Germline CDR1 and CDR2: SGHTA and FQGNSA. The CDR3 spans 14 residues. The CDR3 loop reads CASSLLGTQETQYF. Written as DNA, the CDR3 is TGTGCCAGCAGCTTATTGGGCACCCAAGAGACCCAGTACTTC.

The genes are TRBV7-9 and TRBJ1-2; D gene ambiguous. Trimming took 0 bases from V and 3 from J, leaving 14 bases between them. CDR1 is SEHNR, CDR2 FQNEAQ, per germline (reference sequence). The CDR3 runs to 16 residues. The CDR3 bases are TGTGCCAGCAGCTTAGCCGACGCTGGCGGCCACTATGGCTACACCTTC. Protein sequence: CASSLADAGGHYGYTF.

In nucleotides, the CDR3 is TGTGCCAGCAGCTTTGGACTAGCGGGCGATTACGAGCAGTACTTC. Amino acids: CASSFGLAGDYEQYF. This chain links TRBV13 with TRBJ2-7; 11 bases align to TRBD2. The CDR3 contains 15 residues. V shed 3 bases, J shed 4 bases, and the junction held 5 bases outside the gene matches. Looked up from germline, CDR1 is PRHDT and CDR2 is FYEKMQ (reference sequence). The full variable domain, rest sourced from reference TRBV13 and TRBJ2-7, is AAGVIQSPRHLIKEKRETATLKCYPIPRHDTVYWYQQGPGQDPQFLISFYEKMQSDKGSIPDRFSAQQFSDYHSELNMSSLELGDSALYFCASSFGLAGDYEQYFGPGTRLTVT.

There are a few counts of this clone. V is TRBV28 and J is TRBJ2-2; the match to TRBD2 covers 10 bases. This CDR3 is 18 amino acids long. Germline CDR1 and CDR2: MDHEN and SYDVKM. V lost 6 bases and J lost 6; bases outside the gene matches: 16. The CDR3, as DNA: TGTGCCAGCAGGTTCGGGGGACTAGCGCTCACGGGGTCCGGGGAGCTGTTTTTT. Its translation: CASRFGGLALTGSGELFF.

This chain links TRBV4-2 with TRBJ2-1, with TRBD2 matching over 7 bases. Per the germline V gene, CDR1 is LGHNA and CDR2 is YNFKEQ. The CDR3 runs to 17 residues. The V segment lost 1 base and the J segment 2 bases; nucleotides outside the gene matches: 8. CDR3 loop: CASSQGSTGGPYNEQFF. Written as DNA, the CDR3 is TGTGCCAGCAGCCAAGGCTCGACGGGAGGTCCCTACAATGAGCAGTTCTTC.

The V gene is TRBV7-9, the J gene TRBJ2-7, with 7 bases lining up with TRBD2. The CDR3 is 13 amino acids. Germline lookup yields CDR1 SEHNR and CDR2 FQNEAQ (reference sequence). J was trimmed by 4 bases and V by 5 bases; bases with no gene match: 5. CDR3: CASSILAEYEQYF. The CDR3 DNA reads as TGTGCCAGCAGCATTCTAGCGGAATACGAGCAGTACTTC.

The V call is TRBV28, the J call TRBJ2-3; 7 bases are shared with TRBD2. This CDR3 has 19 amino acids. Looked up from germline, CDR1 is MDHEN and CDR2 is SYDVKM. With 5 bases clipped from V and 3 bases from J, the junction kept 20 bases outside the gene matches. CDR3 sequence: CASSRPGLAAYGETDTQYF. The CDR3, as DNA: TGTGCCAGCAGTCGGCCAGGGCTAGCGGCCTACGGAGAGACAGATACGCAGTATTTT.

The chain uses TRBV4-1 and TRBJ1-4; no firm D call. Deletions cut 0 bases from V and 0 bases from J, with 11 bases between. CDR3 size: 17 residues. The germline V gene encodes CDR1 MGHRA and CDR2 YSYEKL. The CDR3: CASSQEGGDATNEKLFF. For the CDR3, the DNA is TGCGCCAGCAGCCAAGAGGGTGGAGATGCAACTAATGAAAAACTGTTTTTT.

DNA of the CDR3: TGTGCCAGCAGTCCCTGGGACAGGCCCCACTATGGCTACACCTTC. It is translated as CASSPWDRPHYGYTF. The gene calls are TRBV6-1 and TRBJ1-2; the match to TRBD1 covers 8 bases. From germline, CDR1 is MNHNS and CDR2 SASEGT. Unmatched junction bases numbered 8, after V lost 5 bases and J lost 3 bases. The CDR3 spans 15 residues.

V gene TRBV13 combines with J gene TRBJ2-1, with D uncertain. Trimming shortened V by 0 bases and J by 8 bases, and 8 bases separated the two germline ends. Germline V gene sequence: CDR1 PRHDT, CDR2 FYEKMQ (reference sequence). The CDR3 is 13 amino acids. The CDR3 is CASSLGPTDEQFF. The CDR3 DNA reads TGTGCCAGCAGCTTAGGACCTACAGATGAGCAGTTCTTC. The full variable domain, with the rest looked up from reference TRBV13 and TRBJ2-1, is AAGVIQSPRHLIKEKRETATLKCYPIPRHDTVYWYQQGPGQDPQFLISFYEKMQSDKGSIPDRFSAQQFSDYHSELNMSSLELGDSALYFCASSLGPTDEQFFGPGTRLTVL.

The genes are TRBV2 and TRBJ2-7; maybe TRBD1 (5 bases). V was cut by 6 bases and J by 5 bases, with 23 bases left in between. CDR3 length equals 16 residues. The germline gives CDR1 SNHLY, CDR2 FYNNEI. As DNA, the CDR3 is TGTGCCAGCAGACGGATTTATAGGGGCCTCTGGGACGAGCAGTACTTC. It encodes CASRRIYRGLWDEQYF.

This chain uses TRBV20-1 with TRBJ2-7; weak D call: TRBD2 (5 bases). The V and J ends lost 7 bases and 2 bases respectively, with 9 bases between them. The CDR3 runs 11 residues. Germline values: CDR1 DFQATT, CDR2 SNEGSKA (reference sequence). The DNA of the CDR3 is TGCAGTGTTAAGGGAGCCTACGAGCAGTACTTC. Encoded protein: CSVKGAYEQYF.

The chain carries TRBV11-3 and TRBJ2-7; no reliable D call. V was cut by 0 bases and J by 6 bases, with 9 bases left in between. CDR3 length: 13 residues. Per the germline V gene, CDR1 is SGHNT and CDR2 is YENEEA. The CDR3 loop is CASSLDPGGEQYF. CDR3 DNA: TGTGCCAGCAGCTTAGATCCAGGTGGCGAGCAGTACTTC.

The chain links TRBV10-3 to TRBJ2-1; D remains unclear. This CDR3 is 13 amino acids long. Germline values: CDR1 ENHRY, CDR2 SYGVKD. V was clipped by 10 bases and J by 3 bases, with 13 bases between them. Here the CDR3 reads CATTPTDYNEQFF. The CDR3 nucleotides are TGTGCCACCACTCCCACAGACTACAATGAGCAGTTCTTC.

This chain uses TRBV7-3 with TRBJ1-4, with D unclear. V shed 0 bases and J shed 3 bases, with 8 bases lying between them. CDR1 is SGHTA and CDR2 is FQGTGA in the germline V gene. This CDR3 is 15 amino acids long. For the CDR3, the DNA is TGTGCCAGCAGCTTAACTAAAGCTTCTAATGAAAAACTGTTTTTT. It specifies CASSLTKASNEKLFF.